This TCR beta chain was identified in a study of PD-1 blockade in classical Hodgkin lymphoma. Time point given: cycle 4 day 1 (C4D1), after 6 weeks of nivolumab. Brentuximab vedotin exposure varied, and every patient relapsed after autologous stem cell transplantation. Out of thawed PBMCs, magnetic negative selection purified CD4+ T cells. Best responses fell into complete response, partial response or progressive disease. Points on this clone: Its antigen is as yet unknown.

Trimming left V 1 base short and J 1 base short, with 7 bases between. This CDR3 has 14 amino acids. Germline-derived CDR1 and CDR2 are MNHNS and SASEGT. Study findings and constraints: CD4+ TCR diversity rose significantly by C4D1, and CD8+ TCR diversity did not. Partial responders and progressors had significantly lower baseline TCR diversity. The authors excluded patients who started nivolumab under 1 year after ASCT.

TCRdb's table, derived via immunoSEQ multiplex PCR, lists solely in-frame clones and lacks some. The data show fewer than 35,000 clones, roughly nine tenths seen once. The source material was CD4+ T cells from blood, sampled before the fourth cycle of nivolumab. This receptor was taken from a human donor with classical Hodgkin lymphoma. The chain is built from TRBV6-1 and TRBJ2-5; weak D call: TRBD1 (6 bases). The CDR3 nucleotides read TGTGCCAGCAGTGAAGGACAGGTCCAAGAGACCCAGTACTTC. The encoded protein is CASSEGQVQETQYF.